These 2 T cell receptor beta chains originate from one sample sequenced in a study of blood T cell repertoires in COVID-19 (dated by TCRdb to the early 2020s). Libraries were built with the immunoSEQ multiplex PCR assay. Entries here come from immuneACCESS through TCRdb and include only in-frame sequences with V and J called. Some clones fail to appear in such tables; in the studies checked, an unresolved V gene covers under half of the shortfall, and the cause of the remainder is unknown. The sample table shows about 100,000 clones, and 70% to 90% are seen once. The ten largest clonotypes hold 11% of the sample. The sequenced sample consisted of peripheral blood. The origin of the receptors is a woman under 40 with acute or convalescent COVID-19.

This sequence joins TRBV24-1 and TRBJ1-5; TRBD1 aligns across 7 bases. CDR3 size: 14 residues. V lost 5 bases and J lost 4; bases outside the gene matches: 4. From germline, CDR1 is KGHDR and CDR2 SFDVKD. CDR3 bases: TGTGCCACCAGTGGACAGGGAGGAAATCAGCCCCAGCATTTT. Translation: CATSGQGGNQPQHF.

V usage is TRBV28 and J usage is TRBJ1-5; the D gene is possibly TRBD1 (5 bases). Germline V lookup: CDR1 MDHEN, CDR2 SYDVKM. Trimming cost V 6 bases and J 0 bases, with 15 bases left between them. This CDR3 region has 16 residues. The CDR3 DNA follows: TGTGCCAGCAGCACCGGGACTAAAGATAGCAATCAGCCCCAGCATTTT. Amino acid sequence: CASSTGTKDSNQPQHF.